This T cell receptor beta chain was recorded in a study of beta chain features in type 1 diabetes. This CDR3 contains 13 residues. The germline CDR1 and CDR2 sequences are MDHEN and SYDVKM. V gave up 10 bases and J gave up 7 bases, with 19 bases separating them. The study reverse transcribed the entire isolated RNA, so it sequenced expressed TCRB transcripts. The assay was immunoSEQ multiplex PCR, and TCRdb's table has in-frame clones only and misses some. Of roughly 310,000 clones listed, approximately 9.9% are singletons. The clonotype comes from a woman under 40 in good health. J is TRBJ1-1 and V is TRBV28, with D possibly matching TRBD1 (5 bases). Sequenced input: naive CD4+ T cells from blood. The CDR3 sequence is CATERGVGLEAFF. In DNA, the CDR3 is TGTGCCACCGAACGGGGGGTTGGCCTTGAAGCTTTCTTT.